These 5 T cell receptor beta chains share one sample of origin, sequenced in a study of blood T cell repertoires in COVID-19 (dated by TCRdb to about 2020). Library method: the immunoSEQ multiplex PCR assay. In its TCRdb copy, this immuneACCESS table keeps in-frame sequences only and misses some clones. Where compared with another copy, unresolved V genes explain less than half of these, and the others have no known cause. Here the sample has fewer than 200,000 clones; around 85% occur a single time. About 5.3% of the sample is in the top ten clones. The sequencing input was PBMCs or T cells enriched from blood (not recorded which). The receptor set was obtained from a woman aged 40 to 55 with acute COVID-19.

This rearrangement joins TRBV2 to TRBJ2-7; 7 bases match TRBD1. This CDR3 contains 14 residues. Germline V gene lookup returns CDR1 SNHLY and CDR2 FYNNEI. The V and J ends lost 8 bases and 5 bases, in that order; junction bases with no gene match: 12. The CDR3 nucleotides are TGTGCCAGCTCACTAGTAGAGGGGGCTAACGAGCAGTACTTC. Its protein is CASSLVEGANEQYF.

CDR3 sequence (DNA): TGTGCCAGCAGTGTAACAGGGGACCAGAACACCGGGGAGCTGTTTTTT. Its protein is CASSVTGDQNTGELFF. The chain uses TRBV2 and TRBJ2-2; 7 bases line up with TRBD1. The CDR3 covers 16 residues. V shed 4 bases and J 1 base; nucleotides not matched to a gene: 6. Per germline, CDR1 SNHLY and CDR2 FYNNEI.

This clone was seen only once. The chain couples TRBV7-6 to TRBJ2-1; 12 bases are a match to TRBD2. V lost 2 bases, J lost 8 bases, and 7 bases stayed unmatched. The germline V gene has CDR1 SGHVS and CDR2 FNYEAQ. The CDR3 covers 16 residues. The CDR3 spells CASSLPGLAGFDEQFF. The DNA for the CDR3 is TGTGCCAGCAGCTTACCGGGACTAGCGGGTTTCGATGAGCAGTTCTTC.

V and J are TRBV5-1 and TRBJ2-2, with TRBD2 matching 8 bases. The germline V gene encodes CDR1 SGHRS and CDR2 YFSETQ. The junction had 3 bases not matched to a gene; V was cut back by 0 bases and J by 2 bases. The length of the CDR3 is 16 residues. Here the CDR3 DNA reads TGCGCCAGCAGCTTGGGGGGACTAGGCAACACCGGGGAGCTGTTTTTT. Protein product: CASSLGGLGNTGELFF.

This sequence joins TRBV3-1 (or the pseudogene TRBV3-2) and TRBJ1-2; 8 bases line up with TRBD1. The CDR3 sequence is 13 residues long. Germline V gene lookup returns CDR1 LGHDT and CDR2 YNNKEL (reference sequence). V lost 6 bases and J lost 2; bases outside the gene matches: 2. CDR3 sequence reads: CASSPGGNYGYTF. For the CDR3, the DNA is TGTGCCAGCAGTCCAGGGGGCAACTATGGCTACACCTTC.